The entry below describes one T cell receptor (beta chain). This entry is derived from a study of OX40 agonist ivuxolimab in advanced cancers. The assay was immunoSEQ multiplex PCR, and TCRdb's table has in-frame clones only and misses some. This table has tens of thousands of clones, over 80% appearing once. The material was CD4+ or CD8+ T cells sorted from blood, obtained in a trial of the OX40 agonist ivuxolimab. This TCR was sampled from an adult with an advanced solid tumor such as melanoma, head and neck, liver or kidney cancer.

CDR3 bases: TGTGCCAGCAGCTTAGGACAGGGCTATGAGACCCAGTACTTC. It yields the protein CASSLGQGYETQYF. The chain joins TRBV7-6 to TRBJ2-5; TRBD1 agrees at 7 bases. The CDR3 sequence is 14 residues long. Germline V gene sequence: CDR1 SGHVS, CDR2 FNYEAQ. V lost 1 base and J lost 5; bases outside the gene matches: 4. The variable domain in full, completed from reference TRBV7-6 and TRBJ2-5, reads GAGVSQSPRYKVTKRGQDVALRCDPISGHVSLYWYRQALGQGPEFLTYFNYEAQQDKSGLPNDRFSAERPEGSISTLTIQRTEQRDSAMYRCASSLGQGYETQYFGPGTRLLVL.